The text below deals with one T cell receptor beta chain. Its antigen is not identified. Trimming removed 0 bases at V and 8 bases at J, with 13 bases between. This CDR3 has 14 residues. CDR1 and CDR2 (germline): SGHTA, FQGNSA. These data belong to a study of regulatory T cells in long-lasting Graves disease. Time point defined: newly diagnosed GD, antithyroid drugs for less than 3 months. Isolated PBMC RNA provided the starting material for the TCR library. Study-level results: Persistent disease showed a preference for TRBV28, TRBJ1-2 and TRBJ2-5.

Investigators prepared the TCR beta libraries by applying iRepertoire HTBI primers and Arm-PCR of CDR3 regions. A single record per CDR3 protein comes from TCRdb applying MiXCR to the multiplex PCR reads. The repertoire holds 350,000 to 400,000 distinct CDR3 sequences, with roughly a sixth as singletons. The starting material was peripheral blood mononuclear cells (PBMCs), obtained at new diagnosis, from a patient treated with antithyroid drugs. The source is a female donor with Graves disease. This rearrangement joins TRBV7-2 to TRBJ1-2, with no clear D. CDR3 loop: CASSLAGRTGGYTF. The CDR3 nucleotides are TGTGCCAGCAGCTTAGCCGGCAGGACGGGAGGCTACACCTTC. The whole variable domain, filled in from reference TRBV7-2 and TRBJ1-2, reads GAGVSQSPSNKVTEKGKDVELRCDPISGHTALYWYRQSLGQGLEFLIYFQGNSAPDKSGLPSDRFSAERTGGSVSTLTIQRTQQEDSAVYLCASSLAGRTGGYTFGSGTRLTVV.